This TCR beta chain is from a study of T cells in localized non-small cell lung cancer. Whole-study results and caveats: Adjacent uninvolved lung tissue had the highest T cell clonality, exceeding tumor. Heterogeneity remains possible because sequencing was limited to only one tumor region.

V shed 2 bases and J shed 0 bases, with 12 bases lying between them. This CDR3 has 16 residues. Germline V gene lookup returns CDR1 SGHNT and CDR2 YYREEE (reference sequence). With respect to this clone: What it recognizes is unknown.

Generated by immunoSEQ multiplex PCR, the TCRdb table keeps only in-frame clones and is missing some. The repertoire holds tens of thousands of clones, with roughly 87% as singletons. The starting material was peripheral blood, obtained before any cancer treatment. The receptor was isolated from a man aged 35 to 69 with stage I squamous cell lung carcinoma. The J gene is TRBJ2-1, the V gene TRBV5-4; tentatively, D is TRBD1 (6 bases). CDR3 protein: CASSFGGRSSYNEQFF. CDR3 coding DNA: TGTGCCAGCAGCTTTGGGGGCCGCAGCTCCTACAATGAGCAGTTCTTC.